This T cell receptor (beta chain) was identified during a study of OX40 agonist ivuxolimab in advanced cancers. Study findings and constraints: CD8+ T cells showed, on average, more clonal expansion than CD4+ cells.

On this clone itself: Its antigen is currently unknown.

TCRdb keeps only in-frame clones here, not all; method: immunoSEQ multiplex PCR. The sample consists of 25,000 to 35,000 clones, approximately 81% of them appearing once. Germline assignment: CDR1 SEHNR and CDR2 FQNEAQ (reference sequence). Trimming cost V 5 bases and J 5 bases; bases outside gene matches: 8. The CDR3 is 15 residues long. The sequencing here drew on CD4+ or CD8+ T cells sorted from blood, taken in a trial of the OX40 agonist ivuxolimab. The chain recombines TRBV7-9 with TRBJ1-4; TRBD1 aligns across 7 bases. The receptor was isolated from an adult with an advanced solid tumor such as melanoma, head and neck, liver or kidney cancer. CDR3 coding DNA: TGTGCCAGCAGCCCAGGACAGGCCGTGAATGAAAAACTGTTTTTT. Protein sequence: CASSPGQAVNEKLFF.